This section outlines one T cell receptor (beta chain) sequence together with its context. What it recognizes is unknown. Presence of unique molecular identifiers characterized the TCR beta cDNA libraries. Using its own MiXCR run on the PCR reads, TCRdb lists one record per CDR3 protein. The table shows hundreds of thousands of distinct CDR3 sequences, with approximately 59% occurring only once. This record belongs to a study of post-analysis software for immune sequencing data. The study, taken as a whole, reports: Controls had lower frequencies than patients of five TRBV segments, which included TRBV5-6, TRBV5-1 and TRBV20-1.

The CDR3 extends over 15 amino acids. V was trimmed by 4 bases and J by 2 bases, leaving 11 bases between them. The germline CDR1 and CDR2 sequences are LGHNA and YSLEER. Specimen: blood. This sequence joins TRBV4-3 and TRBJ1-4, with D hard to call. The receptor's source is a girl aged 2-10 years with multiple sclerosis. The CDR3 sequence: CASSPRRRTNEKLFF. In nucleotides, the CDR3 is TGCGCCAGCAGCCCCCGACGGCGGACTAATGAAAAACTGTTTTTT.